Presented here are 21 T cell receptor beta chains from one specimen sequenced in a study of T-cell memory formation after mild COVID-19. TCRdb processed the 5' RACE reads anew with MiXCR; each CDR3 protein has one entry. Here the sample spans 140,000 to 150,000 distinct CDR3 sequences, 6% to 7% being singletons. What was sequenced was PBMCs or a T cell subset sorted from them (not recorded which). These receptors originate from an adult woman who had mild COVID-19 (a few samples of this study predate the infection). Cell type and time point are not known.

The chain combines TRBV3-1 with TRBJ1-3, with 9 nucleotides matching TRBD1. The CDR3 has 14 amino acids. The trim removed 7 bases at V and 4 bases at J, leaving 5 bases unmatched. CDR1 is LGHDT and CDR2 is YNNKEL in the germline V gene (reference sequence). The CDR3 region is CASKKDRGGNTIYF. CDR3 coding DNA: TGTGCCAGCAAGAAGGACAGGGGAGGAAACACCATATATTTT. Together with reference TRBV3-1 and TRBJ1-3, the CDR3 gives the full variable domain: DTAVSQTPKYLVTQMGNDKSIKCEQNLGHDTMYWYKQDSKKFLKIMFSYNNKELIINETVPNRFSPKSPDKAHLNLHINSLELGDSAVYFCASKKDRGGNTIYFGEGSWLTVV.

The chain recombines TRBV12-3 or TRBV12-4 with TRBJ1-1; D not resolved. The CDR3 contains 12 residues. Trimming took 3 bases from V and 11 from J, leaving 13 bases between them. DNA for the CDR3: TGTGCCAGCAGTTTCTCCCGCACGATCGCTTTCTTT. Its translation is CASSFSRTIAFF.

This chain uses TRBV12-3 or TRBV12-4 with TRBJ1-1, with D possibly matching TRBD1 (5 bases). The V end was cut by 5 bases, the J end by 0 bases, with 16 bases between. This CDR3 has 16 amino acids. The CDR3 bases are TGTGCCAGCAGTGAGCTTACAGGACCTATGAACACTGAAGCTTTCTTT. Translating gives CASSELTGPMNTEAFF.

This clonotype was picked up many times. V gene TRBV20-1 combines with J gene TRBJ2-5; no definite D call. CDR1 and CDR2 from the germline V gene are DFQATT and SNEGSKA (reference sequence). The CDR3 covers 11 residues. Trimming took off 0 bases at V and 9 bases at J, with 8 bases between the two ends. CDR3 in amino acids: CSAREPPAQYF. CDR3 DNA: TGCAGTGCTAGAGAACCCCCTGCCCAGTACTTC.

Many counts were recorded for this clonotype. The chain joins TRBV7-3 to TRBJ2-5, with a tentative D call TRBD2 (6 bases). V was trimmed by 3 bases and J by 3 bases, leaving 17 bases between them. Germline V CDR1 and CDR2: SGHTA, FQGTGA. This CDR3 is 16 amino acids long. The CDR3 bases are TGTGCCAGCAGCTTCAGTGGTTCTAGCGCGAAAGAGACCCAGTACTTC. This translates into CASSFSGSSAKETQYF.

This clonotype occurred a few times. V gene TRBV20-1 combines with J gene TRBJ2-7; perhaps TRBD2 as D (7 bases). The CDR3 runs to 16 residues. Germline V gives CDR1 DFQATT, CDR2 SNEGSKA (reference sequence). Trimming left V 0 bases short and J 4 bases short, with 19 bases between. CDR3 region: CSARDPGRGGGYEQYF. The CDR3 coding sequence is TGCAGTGCTAGAGATCCGGGGAGGGGGGGCGGTTACGAGCAGTACTTC.

V is TRBV7-9 and J is TRBJ1-1; D remains ambiguous. The CDR3 contains 20 residues. The germline V and J ends were trimmed by 4 bases and 4 bases, with 31 bases remaining between them. Germline CDR1 is SEHNR and CDR2 is FQNEAQ (reference sequence). CDR3 sequence (DNA): TGTGCCAGCAGCTCACCCCGCCGGACGGCCGAGGAGGGTTGGGTCACTGAAGCTTTCTTT. This translates into CASSSPRRTAEEGWVTEAFF.

On this clonotype: A much larger clone is a single base away; this may be a read error. This chain links TRBV5-1 with TRBJ2-7, with 7 bases that match TRBD1. CDR1 is SGHRS and CDR2 is YFSETQ in the germline V gene. This CDR3 comprises 14 residues. The CDR3 loop is CASSSDRVKLSGDF. In DNA form, the CDR3 reads TGCGCCAGCAGCTCTGACAGGGTTAAGCTTTCCGGCGACTTC.

The genes are TRBV3-1 and TRBJ2-1; possible D gene TRBD2, 6 bases. V lost 0 bases to trimming and J lost 9 bases, with 15 bases between them. CDR3 length equals 15 residues. Per the germline V gene, CDR1 is LGHDT and CDR2 is YNNKEL (reference sequence). In DNA, the CDR3 is TGTGCCAGCAGCCAAGATTACGGGGTGGGAGGTGAGCAGTTCTTC. Amino acid sequence: CASSQDYGVGGEQFF.

This clonotype was observed at least ten times. The chain uses TRBV5-1 and TRBJ1-2; 8 nucleotides line up with TRBD1. Germline CDR1 SGHRS, CDR2 YFSETQ. Trimming at V came to 4 bases and at J to 4 bases, leaving 9 bases not matched to a gene. This CDR3 is built from 15 residues. The CDR3 protein is CASSARQGSPYGYTF. In DNA form, the CDR3 reads TGCGCCAGCAGCGCCCGACAGGGGAGTCCCTATGGCTACACCTTC.

This clonotype was seen a handful of times. The rearrangement links TRBV5-1 to TRBJ2-2; D remains ambiguous. V was cut by 2 bases and J by 3 bases, with 2 bases left in between. CDR3 length: 12 amino acids. Germline values: CDR1 SGHRS, CDR2 YFSETQ. CDR3 residues: CASSFDTGELFF. The CDR3 bases are TGCGCCAGCAGCTTCGACACCGGGGAGCTGTTTTTT.

The sample holds a few counts of this clonotype. This chain uses TRBV4-2 with TRBJ1-1; a possible D gene is TRBD1 (6 bases). The CDR3 contains 16 residues. V was pared by 1 base and J by 1 base, with 13 bases between. Germline CDR1 reads LGHNA; CDR2 reads YNFKEQ. Here the CDR3 reads CASSQVTGRGNTEAFF. Here the CDR3 DNA reads TGTGCCAGCAGCCAAGTTACTGGCAGGGGGAACACTGAAGCTTTCTTT.

This clonotype was found many times. The chain combines TRBV7-2 with TRBJ2-7; D gene uncertain. CDR3 length: 17 amino acids. Between the trimmed V and J ends, which lost 0 bases and 0 bases, there was a span of 15 bases. In germline, CDR1 is SGHTA, CDR2 FQGNSA. The CDR3 bases are TGTGCCAGCAGCTTAGCCTTTCGTGAGGTGGGCTCCTACGAGCAGTACTTC. Its translation: CASSLAFREVGSYEQYF.

In this sample, this clonotype turned up a few times. The rearrangement joins TRBV7-2 to TRBJ2-5, with D uncertain. Germline V gives CDR1 SGHTA, CDR2 FQGNSA. The CDR3 contains 13 residues. Between the trimmed V and J ends, which lost 5 bases and 1 base, there was a span of 8 bases. The CDR3 region has the DNA TGTGCCAGCAGCACGCGGACCCAAGAGACCCAGTACTTC. Its translation: CASSTRTQETQYF.

This clonotype was counted only a few times. The chain is built from TRBV24-1 and TRBJ2-7; no definite D call. The germline V gene has CDR1 KGHDR and CDR2 SFDVKD. The CDR3 extends over 16 amino acids. V gave up 9 bases and J gave up 6 bases, with 26 bases separating them. CDR3 residues: CATATGATAPWSEQYF. CDR3 coding DNA: TGTGCCACCGCAACCGGAGCGACTGCACCCTGGTCCGAGCAGTACTTC.

This clonotype was seen repeatedly, ten times or more. The rearrangement uses TRBV20-1 and TRBJ2-7; 9 bases are shared with TRBD2. The CDR3 is 17 amino acids. With 1 base clipped from V and 4 bases from J, the junction kept 14 bases outside the gene matches. The germline CDR1 and CDR2 sequences are DFQATT and SNEGSKA (reference sequence). CDR3 DNA: TGCAGTGCTAGAGCTCGTAGCGGGGGTCCGAGAGGGTACGAGCAGTACTTC. Its protein is CSARARSGGPRGYEQYF.

The chain combines TRBV7-2 with TRBJ2-3; perhaps TRBD2 as D (5 bases). There are 15 residues in the CDR3. V lost 5 bases to trimming and J lost 4 bases, with 16 bases between them. CDR1 and CDR2 (germline): SGHTA, FQGNSA. The CDR3 DNA sequence: TGTGCCAGCAGCCCCGGGGTAGGGCCGTCAGATACGCAGTATTTT. This translates into CASSPGVGPSDTQYF. Combining the CDR3 with reference TRBV7-2 and TRBJ2-3 gives the whole variable domain GAGVSQSPSNKVTEKGKDVELRCDPISGHTALYWYRQSLGQGLEFLIYFQGNSAPDKSGLPSDRFSAERTGGSVSTLTIQRTQQEDSAVYLCASSPGVGPSDTQYFGPGTRLTVL.

DNA of the CDR3: TGCAGTGCTAGAGCGGAGGGGTCGATCGAAAAACTGTTTTTT. This encodes CSARAEGSIEKLFF. The chain links TRBV20-1 to TRBJ1-4, with D maybe TRBD1 (5 bases). This CDR3 comprises 14 residues. The V end lost 1 base, the J end lost 8 bases, and 14 bases lay between the germline ends. CDR1 is DFQATT and CDR2 is SNEGSKA in the germline V gene (reference sequence).

This clonotype was seen ten or more times. This chain uses TRBV7-2 with TRBJ2-1, with D uncertain. Trimming stripped 1 base from V and 13 bases from J, with 8 bases between. The CDR3 is made up of 11 amino acids. Germline CDR1 SGHTA, CDR2 FQGNSA. As DNA, the CDR3 is TGTGCCAGCAGCTTAGGGCTGGTCCAGTTCTTC. This encodes CASSLGLVQFF. The full variable domain, its missing parts supplied by reference TRBV7-2 and TRBJ2-1, is GAGVSQSPSNKVTEKGKDVELRCDPISGHTALYWYRQSLGQGLEFLIYFQGNSAPDKSGLPSDRFSAERTGGSVSTLTIQRTQQEDSAVYLCASSLGLVQFFGPGTRLTVL.

The chain carries TRBV2 and TRBJ1-5; 10 positions match TRBD1. Germline V gene lookup returns CDR1 SNHLY and CDR2 FYNNEI. The trim removed 6 bases at V and 2 bases at J, leaving 7 bases unmatched. The CDR3 loop spans 16 amino acids. CDR3 in DNA: TGTGCCAGCAGGTTAGACAGGGGGCCGCGCAATCAGCCCCAGCATTTT. It yields the protein CASRLDRGPRNQPQHF.

The table lists this clonotype with many counts. V and J are TRBV12-3 or TRBV12-4 and TRBJ2-3; 9 bases match TRBD2. Trimming took 4 bases from V and 4 from J; bases not matched to a gene: 6. This CDR3 comprises 15 residues. Here the CDR3 reads CASSSPGLASDTQYF. In DNA form, the CDR3 reads TGTGCCAGCAGTTCCCCGGGACTAGCTTCAGATACGCAGTATTTT.